This T cell receptor beta chain emerged from a study of blood T cell repertoires in COVID-19. Study context: Samples representing acute and convalescent COVID-19 were sourced from the United States, Italy and Spain. T cells, B-cell-depleted T cells, or PBMCs supplied cDNA or gDNA.

Original processing methods: For nucleated cells, counts were estimated from reference gene primer amplification. Some clones are missing from TCRdb's copy, which holds only in-frame ones; the method was immunoSEQ multiplex PCR. V and J calls and clone size are as listed in that table; D and trimming were resolved from the DNA. The sample holds roughly 220,000 clones, 86% seen once. Seattle patients were enrolled during active infection and followed longitudinally. Trimming cost V 1 base and J 0 bases, with 17 bases left between them. CDR3 length: 17 amino acids. Germline V gene sequence: CDR1 SGHKS, CDR2 YYEKEE (reference sequence).

This clonotype originated in a woman aged 50 to 60 with COVID-19, enrolled during active disease. The V call is TRBV5-5, the J call TRBJ2-7; possible D gene TRBD2, 7 bases. The specimen was peripheral blood. CDR3 nucleotide sequence: TGTGCCAGCAGCTTGAGTGGGAGGGGGTTTAGCTCCTACGAGCAGTACGTC. Translating it yields CASSLSGRGFSSYEQYV.